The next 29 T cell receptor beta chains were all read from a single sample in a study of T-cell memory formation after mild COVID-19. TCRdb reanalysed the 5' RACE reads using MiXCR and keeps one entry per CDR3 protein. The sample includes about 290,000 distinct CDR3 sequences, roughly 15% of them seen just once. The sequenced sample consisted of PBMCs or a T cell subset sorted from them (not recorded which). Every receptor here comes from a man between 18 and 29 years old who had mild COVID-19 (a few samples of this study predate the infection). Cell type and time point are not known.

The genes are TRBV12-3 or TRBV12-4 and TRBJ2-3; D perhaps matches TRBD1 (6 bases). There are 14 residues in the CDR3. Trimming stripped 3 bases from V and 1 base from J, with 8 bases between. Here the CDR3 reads CASSLDSRTDTQYF. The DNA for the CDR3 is TGTGCCAGCAGTTTGGACAGCCGCACAGATACGCAGTATTTT.

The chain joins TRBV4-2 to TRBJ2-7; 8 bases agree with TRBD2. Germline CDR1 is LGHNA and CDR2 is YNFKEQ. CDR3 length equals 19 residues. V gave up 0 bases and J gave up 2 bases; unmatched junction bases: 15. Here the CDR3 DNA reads TGTGCCAGCAGCCAAGATCCCAGGCTAGCGGGCGACCCCGCCTACGAGCAGTACTTC. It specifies CASSQDPRLAGDPAYEQYF.

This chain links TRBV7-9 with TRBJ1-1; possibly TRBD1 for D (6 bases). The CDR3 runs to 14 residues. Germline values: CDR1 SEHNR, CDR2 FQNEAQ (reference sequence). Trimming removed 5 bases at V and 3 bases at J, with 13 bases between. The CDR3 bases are TGTGCCAGCAGCAACGGGGGGCAGTACACTGAAGCTTTCTTT. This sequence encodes CASSNGGQYTEAFF.

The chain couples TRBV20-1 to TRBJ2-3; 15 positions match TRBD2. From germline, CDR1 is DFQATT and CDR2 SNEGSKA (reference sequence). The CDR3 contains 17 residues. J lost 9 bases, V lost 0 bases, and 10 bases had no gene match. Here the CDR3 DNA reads TGCAGTGCTAGAGATAAATTATACGGGACTAGCGGGGGGACGCAGTATTTT. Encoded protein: CSARDKLYGTSGGTQYF.

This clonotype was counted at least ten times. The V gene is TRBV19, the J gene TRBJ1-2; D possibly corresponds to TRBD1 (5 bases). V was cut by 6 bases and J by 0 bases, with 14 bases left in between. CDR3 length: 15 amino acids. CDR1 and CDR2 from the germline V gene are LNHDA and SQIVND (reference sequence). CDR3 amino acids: CASRMFQGANYGYTF. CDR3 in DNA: TGTGCCAGTAGAATGTTCCAGGGAGCTAACTATGGCTACACCTTC.

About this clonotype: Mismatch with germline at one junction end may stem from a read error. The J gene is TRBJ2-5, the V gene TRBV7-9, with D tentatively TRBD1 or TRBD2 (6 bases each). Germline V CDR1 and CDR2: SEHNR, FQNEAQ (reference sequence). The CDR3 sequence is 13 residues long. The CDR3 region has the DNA TGTGCCAGCAGCTTAGATCCCCGACAGAGGGGGGACTTC. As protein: CASSLDPRQRGDF.

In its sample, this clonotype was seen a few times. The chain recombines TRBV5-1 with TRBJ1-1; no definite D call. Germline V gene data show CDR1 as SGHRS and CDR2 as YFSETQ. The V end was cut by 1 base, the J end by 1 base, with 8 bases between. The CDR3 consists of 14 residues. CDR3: CASSLQTGNTEAFF. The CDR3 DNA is TGCGCCAGCAGCTTGCAAACGGGGAACACTGAAGCTTTCTTT.

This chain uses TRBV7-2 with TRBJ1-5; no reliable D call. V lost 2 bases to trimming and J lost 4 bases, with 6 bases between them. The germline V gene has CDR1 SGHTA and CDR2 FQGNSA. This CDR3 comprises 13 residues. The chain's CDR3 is CASSLTKNQPQHF. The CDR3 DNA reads TGTGCCAGCAGCTTAACAAAAAATCAGCCCCAGCATTTT.

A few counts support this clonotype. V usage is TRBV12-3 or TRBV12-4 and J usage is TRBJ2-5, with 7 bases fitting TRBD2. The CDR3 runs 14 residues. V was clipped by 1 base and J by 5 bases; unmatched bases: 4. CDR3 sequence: CASSLVTGRETQYF. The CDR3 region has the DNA TGTGCCAGCAGTTTAGTCACCGGGAGGGAGACCCAGTACTTC.

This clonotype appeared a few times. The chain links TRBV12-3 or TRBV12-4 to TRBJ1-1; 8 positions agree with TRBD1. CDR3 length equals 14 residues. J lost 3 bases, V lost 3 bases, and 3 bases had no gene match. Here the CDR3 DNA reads TGTGCCAGCAGTTTCGACAGGGGCCACACTGAAGCTTTCTTT. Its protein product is CASSFDRGHTEAFF.

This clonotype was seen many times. The CDR3 region is CASSLGANQPQHF. The CDR3 nucleotides read TGTGCCAGCTCACTAGGGGCTAATCAGCCCCAGCATTTT. The J gene is TRBJ1-5, the V gene TRBV18; D might be TRBD1 (5 bases). Trimming took 4 bases from V and 4 from J, leaving 8 bases between them. This CDR3 is built from 13 residues. Germline CDR1 is KGHSH and CDR2 is LQKENI.

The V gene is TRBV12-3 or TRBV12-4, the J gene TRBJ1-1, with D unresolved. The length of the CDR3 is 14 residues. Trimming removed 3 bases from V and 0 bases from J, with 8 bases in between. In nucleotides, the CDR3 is TGTGCCAGCAGTTTCGGGATCATGAACACTGAAGCTTTCTTT. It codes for CASSFGIMNTEAFF.

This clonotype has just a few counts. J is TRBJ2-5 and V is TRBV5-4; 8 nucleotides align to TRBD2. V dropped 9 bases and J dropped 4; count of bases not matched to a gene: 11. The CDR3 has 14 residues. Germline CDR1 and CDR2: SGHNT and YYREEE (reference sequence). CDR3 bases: TGTGCCACCCGGGTGGCGGGGGGCCGAGAGACCCAGTACTTC. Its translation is CATRVAGGRETQYF.

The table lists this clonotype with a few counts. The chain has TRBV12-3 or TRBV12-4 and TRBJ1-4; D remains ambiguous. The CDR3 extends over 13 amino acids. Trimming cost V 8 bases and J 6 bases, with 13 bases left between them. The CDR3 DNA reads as TGTGCCAGCGCCACCAGACCTGATGAAAAACTGTTTTTT. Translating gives CASATRPDEKLFF.

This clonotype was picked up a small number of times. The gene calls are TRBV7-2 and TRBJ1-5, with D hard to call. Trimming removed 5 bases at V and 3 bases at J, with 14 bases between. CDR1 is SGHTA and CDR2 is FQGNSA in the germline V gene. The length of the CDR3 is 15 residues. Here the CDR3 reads CASSPSSWFNQPQHF. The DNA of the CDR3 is TGTGCCAGCAGCCCCTCGTCTTGGTTCAATCAGCCCCAGCATTTT. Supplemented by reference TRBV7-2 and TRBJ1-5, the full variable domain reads GAGVSQSPSNKVTEKGKDVELRCDPISGHTALYWYRQSLGQGLEFLIYFQGNSAPDKSGLPSDRFSAERTGGSVSTLTIQRTQQEDSAVYLCASSPSSWFNQPQHFGDGTRLSIL.

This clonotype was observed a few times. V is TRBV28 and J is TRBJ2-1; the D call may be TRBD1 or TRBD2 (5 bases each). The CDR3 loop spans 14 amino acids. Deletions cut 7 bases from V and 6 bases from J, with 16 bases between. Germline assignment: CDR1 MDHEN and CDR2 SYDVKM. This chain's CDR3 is CASILRGSINEQFF. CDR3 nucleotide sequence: TGTGCCAGCATCCTCCGGGGCTCCATCAATGAGCAGTTCTTC.

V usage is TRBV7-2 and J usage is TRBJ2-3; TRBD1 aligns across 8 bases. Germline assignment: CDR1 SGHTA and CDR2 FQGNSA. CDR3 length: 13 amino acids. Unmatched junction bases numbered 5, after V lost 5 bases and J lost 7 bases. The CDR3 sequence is CASSLDRVHTQYF. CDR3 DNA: TGTGCCAGCAGCCTGGACAGGGTTCATACGCAGTATTTT.

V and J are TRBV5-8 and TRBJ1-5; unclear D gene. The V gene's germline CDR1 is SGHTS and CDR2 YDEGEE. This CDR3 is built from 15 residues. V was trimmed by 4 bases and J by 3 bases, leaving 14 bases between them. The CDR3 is CASSLFDGNNQPQHF. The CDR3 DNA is TGTGCCAGCAGCCTATTCGACGGAAACAATCAGCCCCAGCATTTT.

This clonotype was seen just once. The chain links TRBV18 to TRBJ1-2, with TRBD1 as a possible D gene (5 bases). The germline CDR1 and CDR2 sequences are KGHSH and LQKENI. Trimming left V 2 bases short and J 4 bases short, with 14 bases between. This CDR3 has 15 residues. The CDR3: CASSPTGANLYGYTF. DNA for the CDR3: TGTGCCAGCTCACCAACCGGGGCCAACCTCTATGGCTACACCTTC.

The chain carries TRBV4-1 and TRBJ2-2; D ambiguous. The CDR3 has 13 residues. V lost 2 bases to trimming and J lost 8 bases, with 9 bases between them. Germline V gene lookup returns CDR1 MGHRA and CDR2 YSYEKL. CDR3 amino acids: CASSQRFGGELFF. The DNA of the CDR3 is TGCGCCAGCAGCCAACGGTTCGGGGGGGAGCTGTTTTTT.

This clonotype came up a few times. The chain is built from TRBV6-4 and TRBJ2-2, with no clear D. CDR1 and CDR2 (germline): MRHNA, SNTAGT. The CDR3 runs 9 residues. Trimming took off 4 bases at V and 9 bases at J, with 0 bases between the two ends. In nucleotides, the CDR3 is TGTGCCAGCAGTGGGGAGCTGTTTTTT. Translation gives CASSGELFF.

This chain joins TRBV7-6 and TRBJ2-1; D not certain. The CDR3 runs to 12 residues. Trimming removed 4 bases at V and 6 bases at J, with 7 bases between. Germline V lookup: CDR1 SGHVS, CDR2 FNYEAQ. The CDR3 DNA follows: TGTGCCAGCAGCTCGGTGGGCAATGAGCAGTTCTTC. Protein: CASSSVGNEQFF.

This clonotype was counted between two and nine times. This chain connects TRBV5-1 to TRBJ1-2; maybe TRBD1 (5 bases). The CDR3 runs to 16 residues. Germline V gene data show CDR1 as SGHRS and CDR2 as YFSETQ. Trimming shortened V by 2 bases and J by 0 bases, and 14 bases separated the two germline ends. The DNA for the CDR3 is TGCGCCAGCAGCTTTAGGGGCCAGGGTACTAACTATGGCTACACCTTC. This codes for CASSFRGQGTNYGYTF.

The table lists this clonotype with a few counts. The CDR3 DNA reads TGTGCTAGTGGACCGGGACAGGGAAAAGAGACCCAGTACTTC. It yields the protein CASGPGQGKETQYF. The chain carries TRBV12-5 and TRBJ2-5; 9 bases map to TRBD1. Germline loops: CDR1 LGHNT, CDR2 FRNRAP. The CDR3 contains 14 residues. V lost 6 bases to trimming and J lost 3 bases; unmatched junction nucleotides: 5. The whole variable domain, filled in from reference TRBV12-5 and TRBJ2-5, reads DARVTQTPRHKVTEMGQEVTMRCQPILGHNTVFWYRQTMMQGLELLAYFRNRAPLDDSGMPKDRFSAEMPDATLATLKIQPSEPRDSAVYFCASGPGQGKETQYFGPGTRLLVL.

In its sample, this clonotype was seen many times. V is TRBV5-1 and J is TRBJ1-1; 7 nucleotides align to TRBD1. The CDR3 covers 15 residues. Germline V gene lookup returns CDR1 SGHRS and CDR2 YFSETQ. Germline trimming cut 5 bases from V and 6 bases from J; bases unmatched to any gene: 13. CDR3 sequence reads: CASSSGQATVAEAFF. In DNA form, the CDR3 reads TGCGCCAGCAGTTCCGGACAGGCGACGGTGGCTGAAGCTTTCTTT.

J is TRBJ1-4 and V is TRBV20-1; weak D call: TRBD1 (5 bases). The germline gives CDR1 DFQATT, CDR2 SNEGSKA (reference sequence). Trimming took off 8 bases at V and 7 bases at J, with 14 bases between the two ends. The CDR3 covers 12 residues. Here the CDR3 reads CSIKETAEKLFF. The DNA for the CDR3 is TGCAGTATAAAAGAGACAGCTGAAAAACTGTTTTTT.

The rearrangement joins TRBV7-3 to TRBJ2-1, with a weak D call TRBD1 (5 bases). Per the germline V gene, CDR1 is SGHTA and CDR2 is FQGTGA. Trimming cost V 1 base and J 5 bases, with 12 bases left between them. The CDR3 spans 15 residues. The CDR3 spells CASSLMGQSDNEQFF. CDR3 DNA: TGTGCCAGCAGCTTAATGGGGCAGTCAGACAATGAGCAGTTCTTC.

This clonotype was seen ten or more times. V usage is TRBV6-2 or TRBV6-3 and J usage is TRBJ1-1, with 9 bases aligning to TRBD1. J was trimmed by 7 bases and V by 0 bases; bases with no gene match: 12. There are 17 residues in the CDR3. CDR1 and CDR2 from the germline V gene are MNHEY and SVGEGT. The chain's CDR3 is CASSYSSFGQGKFEAFF. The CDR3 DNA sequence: TGTGCCAGCAGTTACTCGTCTTTCGGACAGGGGAAATTTGAAGCTTTCTTT.

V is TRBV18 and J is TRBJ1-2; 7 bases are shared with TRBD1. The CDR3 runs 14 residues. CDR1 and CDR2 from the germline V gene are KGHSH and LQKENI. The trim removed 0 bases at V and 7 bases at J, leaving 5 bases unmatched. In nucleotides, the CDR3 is TGTGCCAGCTCACCACCCGGACAGGATGGTGGCTACACCTTC. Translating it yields CASSPPGQDGGYTF.